These 30 T cell receptor beta chains share one sample of origin, sequenced in a study of blood T cell repertoires in COVID-19. The method was immunoSEQ multiplex PCR; TCRdb's version includes in-frame clones alone and lacks a portion of them. Counted here are about 200,000 clones, about 88% occurring once; the ten biggest clones make up approximately 2.3%. The sample taken for sequencing was PBMCs or T cells enriched from blood (not recorded which). These receptors were obtained from a woman aged 40 to 49 with acute COVID-19.

The chain employs TRBV28 and TRBJ2-7; 10 bases match TRBD1. Germline CDR1 is MDHEN and CDR2 is SYDVKM. The CDR3 loop spans 15 amino acids. The V segment lost 6 bases and the J segment 2 bases; nucleotides outside the gene matches: 7. The DNA of the CDR3 is TGTGCCAGCAGGCCTCACGGGACAGGGGCCTACGAGCAGTACTTC. Translation: CASRPHGTGAYEQYF.

J is TRBJ1-6 and V is TRBV11-1; 9 nucleotides align to TRBD1. Per the germline V gene, CDR1 is SGHAT and CDR2 is FQDESV (reference sequence). This CDR3 has 14 residues. V was clipped by 5 bases and J by 9 bases; unmatched bases: 5. CDR3 sequence reads: CASSAGQGISPLHF. Here the CDR3 DNA reads TGTGCCAGCAGCGCCGGACAGGGGATTTCACCCCTCCACTTT. The variable domain in full, with the rest retrieved from reference TRBV11-1 and TRBJ1-6, is EAEVAQSPRYKITEKSQAVAFWCDPISGHATLYWYRQILGQGPELLVQFQDESVVDDSQLPKDRFSAERLKGVDSTLKIQPAELGDSAMYLCASSAGQGISPLHFGNGTRLTVT.

The rearrangement links TRBV5-4 to TRBJ1-3; D gene ambiguous. CDR3 length equals 13 residues. The germline V gene encodes CDR1 SGHNT and CDR2 YYREEE (reference sequence). The V and J ends lost 2 bases and 0 bases respectively, with 3 bases between them. CDR3 loop: CASSFYSGNTIYF. The CDR3 coding sequence is TGTGCCAGCAGCTTTTACTCTGGAAACACCATATATTTT.

This clone has more than one count but fewer than ten. CDR3 sequence (DNA): TGTGCCAGCAGCCGGACAGGGGGCAACGGGGAGCTGTTTTTT. As protein: CASSRTGGNGELFF. The gene calls are TRBV5-6 and TRBJ2-2; 11 bases line up with TRBD1. There are 14 residues in the CDR3. Germline V CDR1 and CDR2: SGHDT, YYEEEE. Losses at the gene ends were 4 bases for V and 7 bases for J; bases not matched to a gene: 3.

The rearrangement joins TRBV6-5 to TRBJ2-7; 8 nucleotides match TRBD1. CDR3 length equals 15 residues. The V segment lost 6 bases and the J segment 1 base; nucleotides outside the gene matches: 8. Per the germline V gene, CDR1 is MNHEY and CDR2 is SVGAGI. CDR3 sequence reads: CASSADRASSYEQYF. CDR3 DNA: TGTGCCAGCAGCGCGGACAGGGCCTCATCCTACGAGCAGTACTTC.

In this sample, this clone turned up a few times. The chain recombines TRBV25-1 with TRBJ1-2; 8 bases are shared with TRBD1. Germline CDR1 reads MGHDK; CDR2 reads SYGVNS. The CDR3 totals 15 residues. J gave up 7 bases and V 3 bases, and 10 bases lay outside the gene matches. In DNA, the CDR3 is TGTGCCAGCAGTGAGGTGGGCCAGGGGGCGTTTGGCTACACCTTC. Translated, it gives CASSEVGQGAFGYTF.

The J gene is TRBJ1-2, the V gene TRBV10-3; 7 bases map to TRBD1. There are 15 residues in the CDR3. Per germline, CDR1 ENHRY and CDR2 SYGVKD. V lost 3 bases and J lost 6; bases outside the gene matches: 10. CDR3 loop: CAISDGFEGADGYTF. Written as DNA, the CDR3 is TGTGCCATCAGTGATGGGTTTGAGGGGGCCGATGGCTACACCTTC.

The chain employs TRBV3-1 (or the pseudogene TRBV3-2) and TRBJ2-3; 9 nucleotides match TRBD2. There are 17 residues in the CDR3. Germline V gene data show CDR1 as LGHDT and CDR2 as YNNKEL (reference sequence). Trimming took 1 base from V and 4 from J; bases not matched to a gene: 9. CDR3 DNA: TGTGCCAGCAGCCAAGTCGCGAGCGGGGGGAAGTCAGATACGCAGTATTTT. Translating gives CASSQVASGGKSDTQYF.

The CDR3 here is CASTTGTGGLELFF. CDR3 coding DNA: TGTGCCAGCACCACCGGGACAGGGGGCCTGGAGCTGTTTTTT. This sequence joins TRBV5-8 and TRBJ2-2, with TRBD1 matching 12 bases. CDR1 is SGHTS, CDR2 YDEGEE, per germline. The V segment lost 6 bases and the J segment 10 bases; nucleotides outside the gene matches: 7. This CDR3 region has 14 residues.

This clone was seen only once. This chain links TRBV3-1 (or the pseudogene TRBV3-2) with TRBJ2-5; 9 bases map to TRBD2. Per germline, CDR1 LGHDT and CDR2 YNNKEL (reference sequence). J lost 4 bases, V lost 1 base, and 4 bases had no gene match. There are 15 residues in the CDR3. The chain's CDR3 is CASSQGPSGAETQYF. The CDR3 DNA reads TGTGCCAGCAGCCAAGGACCTAGCGGGGCAGAGACCCAGTACTTC.

The chain joins TRBV4-2 to TRBJ1-2; D possibly corresponds to TRBD1 (5 bases). Germline lookup yields CDR1 LGHNA and CDR2 YNFKEQ. Trimming removed 1 base at V and 2 bases at J, with 11 bases between. CDR3 length: 15 residues. DNA for the CDR3: TGTGCCAGCAGCCAAGGAGACAGATCCAACTATGGCTACACCTTC. It specifies CASSQGDRSNYGYTF.

V usage is TRBV19 and J usage is TRBJ2-2; no firm D call. The CDR3 has 15 residues. CDR1 is LNHDA, CDR2 SQIVND, per germline (reference sequence). Trimming took 3 bases from V and 0 from J, leaving 8 bases between them. The CDR3 bases are TGTGCCAGTAGTATCAGCCAGGCGAACACCGGGGAGCTGTTTTTT. Residues: CASSISQANTGELFF.

The rearrangement links TRBV28 to TRBJ1-5, with TRBD1 matching over 9 bases. The ends lost 4 bases at V and 6 bases at J; junction bases unmatched: 4. The CDR3 loop spans 14 amino acids. Per germline, CDR1 MDHEN and CDR2 SYDVKM. The CDR3 region is CASSSGTGRQPQHF. The CDR3 nucleotides are TGTGCCAGCAGTTCAGGGACAGGGCGTCAGCCCCAGCATTTT.

This chain connects TRBV7-9 to TRBJ1-1; 11 nucleotides match TRBD1. V gave up 5 bases and J gave up 1 base; unmatched junction bases: 6. Germline assignment: CDR1 SEHNR and CDR2 FQNEAQ (reference sequence). The CDR3 has 16 residues. CDR3 residues: CASSRTGGGRNTEAFF. In DNA form, the CDR3 reads TGTGCCAGCAGCCGGACAGGGGGCGGGAGGAACACTGAAGCTTTCTTT.

The chain is built from TRBV12-3 or TRBV12-4 and TRBJ2-3, with D tentatively TRBD2 (6 bases). V was cut by 5 bases and J by 6 bases, with 12 bases left in between. The CDR3 totals 13 residues. CDR3 sequence (DNA): TGTGCCAGCAGTAAGGGACTCCCGGATACGCAGTATTTT. Amino acids: CASSKGLPDTQYF.

A few counts support this clone. The V gene is TRBV13, the J gene TRBJ2-7, with a weak D call TRBD2 (7 bases). Looked up from germline, CDR1 is PRHDT and CDR2 is FYEKMQ (reference sequence). The CDR3 covers 16 residues. Trimming stripped 1 base from V and 0 bases from J, with 13 bases between. CDR3 sequence (DNA): TGTGCCAGCAGCTTAGATGTGCGGGGGCGCTCCTACGAGCAGTACTTC. Amino acid sequence: CASSLDVRGRSYEQYF.

The chain carries TRBV10-3 and TRBJ2-1, with 8 positions matching TRBD2. The CDR3 extends over 14 amino acids. Germline CDR1 reads ENHRY; CDR2 reads SYGVKD. After removal of 3 bases from V and 8 bases from J, the junction contained 6 bases not matched to a gene. The CDR3 loop reads CAISEGSGGDEQFF. The CDR3 DNA reads as TGTGCCATCAGTGAAGGAAGCGGGGGCGATGAGCAGTTCTTC.

The CDR3, as DNA: TGCGCCAGCAGCCAAGGATTAGGGAGCTCCTATAATTCACCCCTCCACTTT. Translated, it gives CASSQGLGSSYNSPLHF. The rearrangement links TRBV4-1 to TRBJ1-6; D gene unclear. This CDR3 contains 17 residues. Germline V gene sequence: CDR1 MGHRA, CDR2 YSYEKL. V lost 1 base and J lost 0, with 10 bases in between.

This clone has just one count. This chain connects TRBV19 to TRBJ1-5; D not resolved. V shed 5 bases and J shed 0 bases, with 14 bases lying between them. The CDR3 extends over 16 amino acids. The germline V gene encodes CDR1 LNHDA and CDR2 SQIVND (reference sequence). CDR3 nucleotide sequence: TGTGCCAGTAGTCACAGAAACAGTGATAGCAATCAGCCCCAGCATTTT. It yields the protein CASSHRNSDSNQPQHF. Together with reference TRBV19 and TRBJ1-5, the CDR3 gives the full variable domain: DGGITQSPKYLFRKEGQNVTLSCEQNLNHDAMYWYRQDPGQGLRLIYYSQIVNDFQKGDIAEGYSVSREKKESFPLTVTSAQKNPTAFYLCASSHRNSDSNQPQHFGDGTRLSIL.

The CDR3 spells CASLQGVSYNEQFF. The CDR3, as DNA: TGTGCCAGCCTGCAGGGGGTCTCCTACAATGAGCAGTTCTTC. This chain links TRBV2 with TRBJ2-1; 7 bases map to TRBD1. The V gene end was trimmed by 8 bases and the J gene end by 0 bases; junction bases not matched to a gene: 4. The CDR3 is 14 residues long. Per the germline V gene, CDR1 is SNHLY and CDR2 is FYNNEI.

The V call is TRBV12-3 or TRBV12-4, the J call TRBJ1-4; D uncertain. The CDR3 runs to 13 residues. V gave up 7 bases and J gave up 1 base, with 7 bases separating them. CDR3 sequence reads: CASNDITNEKLFF. In nucleotides, the CDR3 is TGTGCCAGCAACGACATAACTAATGAAAAACTGTTTTTT.

The chain carries TRBV3-1 (or the pseudogene TRBV3-2) and TRBJ2-4; no reliable D call. The length of the CDR3 is 12 residues. Germline lookup yields CDR1 LGHDT and CDR2 YNNKEL (reference sequence). V was pared by 0 bases and J by 13 bases, with 10 bases between. The CDR3 nucleotides read TGTGCCAGCAGCCAAGATTCGCGGATACAGTACTTC. Its protein product is CASSQDSRIQYF.

J is TRBJ2-5 and V is TRBV18; 10 bases are shared with TRBD1. This CDR3 has 15 amino acids. J lost 1 base, V lost 4 bases, and 3 bases had no gene match. The germline V gene has CDR1 KGHSH and CDR2 LQKENI. The CDR3 loop is CASSRRDRGQETQYF. In DNA form, the CDR3 reads TGTGCCAGCTCACGACGGGACAGGGGCCAAGAGACCCAGTACTTC.

In this sample, this clone turned up a few times. V usage is TRBV5-5 and J usage is TRBJ1-5, with D tentatively TRBD1 (5 bases). This CDR3 comprises 16 residues. CDR1 SGHKS and CDR2 YYEKEE come from the germline V gene (reference sequence). Between the trimmed V and J ends, which lost 1 base and 2 bases, there was a span of 13 bases. For the CDR3, the DNA is TGTGCCAGCAGCTTGTCTCGGACAAACGGCAATCAGCCCCAGCATTTT. This encodes CASSLSRTNGNQPQHF.

In this sample, this clone turned up a few times. The chain combines TRBV6-5 with TRBJ1-2; TRBD1 agrees at 10 bases. Trimming removed 5 bases from V and 4 bases from J; junction bases left unmatched: 7. Germline V CDR1 and CDR2: MNHEY, SVGAGI. The CDR3 runs 15 residues. The CDR3 region has the DNA TGTGCCAGCAGTAGTAGGGGACAGGGGTCCTATGGCTACACCTTC. Its protein is CASSSRGQGSYGYTF.

The chain is built from TRBV12-3 or TRBV12-4 and TRBJ1-3; D not certain. V was cut by 6 bases and J by 0 bases, with 6 bases left in between. The CDR3 has 13 residues. CDR3 sequence reads: CASSLSSGNTIYF. CDR3 nucleotide sequence: TGTGCCAGCAGCCTCAGCTCTGGAAACACCATATATTTT.

V and J are TRBV6-5 and TRBJ1-2, with TRBD1 matching over 8 bases. J was trimmed by 0 bases and V by 6 bases; bases with no gene match: 6. CDR1 is MNHEY and CDR2 is SVGAGI in the germline V gene. The length of the CDR3 is 15 residues. CDR3 nucleotides: TGTGCCAGCAGAAGCGGACAGGGAGCTAACTATGGCTACACCTTC. This gives the protein CASRSGQGANYGYTF.

There are a few counts of this clone. Additional DNA sequences in this sample encode the identical CDR3. The chain uses TRBV19 and TRBJ2-2; 16 bases are shared with TRBD2. The CDR3 has 16 amino acids. In germline, CDR1 is LNHDA, CDR2 SQIVND (reference sequence). Trimming took 8 bases from V and 4 from J; bases not matched to a gene: 4. The CDR3 sequence: CASGTSGRGGTGELFF. The CDR3 nucleotides are TGTGCCAGTGGGACTAGCGGGAGGGGAGGCACCGGGGAGCTGTTTTTT. The variable domain in full, completed from reference TRBV19 and TRBJ2-2, reads DGGITQSPKYLFRKEGQNVTLSCEQNLNHDAMYWYRQDPGQGLRLIYYSQIVNDFQKGDIAEGYSVSREKKESFPLTVTSAQKNPTAFYLCASGTSGRGGTGELFFGEGSRLTVL.

This clone showed up just a few times. This chain connects TRBV10-3 to TRBJ1-5; no clear D gene. The V end was cut by 10 bases, the J end by 7 bases, with 14 bases between. Germline loops: CDR1 ENHRY, CDR2 SYGVKD. CDR3 size: 12 residues. For the CDR3, the DNA is TGTGCCAGCAAGACGGCGGGGCAGCCCCAGCATTTT. Residues: CASKTAGQPQHF.

The chain joins TRBV6-2 or TRBV6-3 to TRBJ2-7; 14 bases agree with TRBD2. This CDR3 region has 17 residues. Germline loops: CDR1 MNHEY, CDR2 SVGEGT. V lost 4 bases, J lost 5 bases, and 10 bases stayed unmatched. This chain's CDR3 is CASSFPGLAGAPHEQYF. CDR3 in DNA: TGTGCCAGCAGTTTCCCGGGACTAGCGGGAGCCCCCCACGAGCAGTACTTC.